This TCR beta chain was obtained from a study of T cells in tuberculosis. Study summary: In South Africa, adults with active tuberculosis were compared with IGRA-negative and latently infected IGRA-positive adolescents. Study-wide points: Smaller alpha distances in active tuberculosis partly reflected shorter CDR3-alpha lengths.

Method: immunoSEQ multiplex PCR; TCRdb's copy keeps in-frame clones and lacks some. The sample has about 49,000 clones, about 95% seen once. A note on this clone: Its antigen remains unidentified.

Germline CDR1 is KGHSH and CDR2 is LQKENI. With 4 bases removed from V and 2 bases from J, the gap between germline ends came to 15 bases. This CDR3 comprises 16 residues. The sample's time point: new active TB diagnosis, blood taken before or within 7 days of starting treatment. The source material was PBMCs, sampled at tuberculosis diagnosis. The TCR sequence derives from an adult with tuberculosis. The V call is TRBV18, the J call TRBJ2-1; D unclear. This chain's CDR3 is CASSRNGRQTYNEQFF. Here the CDR3 DNA reads TGTGCCAGCTCACGCAATGGCCGCCAGACCTACAATGAGCAGTTCTTC.